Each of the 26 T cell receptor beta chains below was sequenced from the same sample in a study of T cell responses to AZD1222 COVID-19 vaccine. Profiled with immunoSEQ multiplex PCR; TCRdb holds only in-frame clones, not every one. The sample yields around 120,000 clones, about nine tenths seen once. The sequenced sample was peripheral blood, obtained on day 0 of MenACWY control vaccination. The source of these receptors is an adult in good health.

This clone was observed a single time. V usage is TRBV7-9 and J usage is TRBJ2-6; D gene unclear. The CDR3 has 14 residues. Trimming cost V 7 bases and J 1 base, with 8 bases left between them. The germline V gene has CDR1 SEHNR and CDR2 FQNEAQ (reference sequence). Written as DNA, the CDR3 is TGTGCCAGCAATACGGTTTCTGGGGCCAACGTCCTGACTTTC. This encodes CASNTVSGANVLTF. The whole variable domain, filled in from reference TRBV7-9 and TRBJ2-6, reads DTGVSQNPRHKITKRGQNVTFRCDPISEHNRLYWYRQTLGQGPEFLTYFQNEAQLEKSRLLSDRFSAERPKGSFSTLEIQRTEQGDSAMYLCASNTVSGANVLTFGAGSRLTVL.

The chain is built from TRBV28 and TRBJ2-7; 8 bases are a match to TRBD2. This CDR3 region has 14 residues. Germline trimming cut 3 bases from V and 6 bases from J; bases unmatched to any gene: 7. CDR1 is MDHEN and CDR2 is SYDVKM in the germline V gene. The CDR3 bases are TGTGCCAGCAGTTTGTTTAGCGGGATCCGCGAGCAGTACTTC. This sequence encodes CASSLFSGIREQYF. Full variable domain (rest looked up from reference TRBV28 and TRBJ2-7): DVKVTQSSRYLVKRTGEKVFLECVQDMDHENMFWYRQDPGLGLRLIYFSYDVKMKEKGDIPEGYSVSREKKERFSLILESASTNQTSMYLCASSLFSGIREQYFGPGTRLTVT.

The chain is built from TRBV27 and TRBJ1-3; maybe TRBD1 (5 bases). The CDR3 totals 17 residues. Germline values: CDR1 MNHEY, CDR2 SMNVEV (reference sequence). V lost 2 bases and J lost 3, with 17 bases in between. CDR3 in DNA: TGTGCCAGCAGTTTAAGGGGCCCTGAGAGTGGTGGAAACACCATATATTTT. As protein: CASSLRGPESGGNTIYF.

CDR3 DNA sequence: TGTGCCAGCAGCGTAGCTGAGGGGGGGTATGGCTACACCTTC. As protein: CASSVAEGGYGYTF. The chain is built from TRBV9 and TRBJ1-2; D is possibly TRBD1 (6 bases). The length of the CDR3 is 14 residues. Trimming shortened V by 0 bases and J by 5 bases, and 11 bases separated the two germline ends. Germline-derived CDR1 and CDR2 are SGDLS and YYNGEE. Using reference TRBV9 and TRBJ1-2 for the parts outside the CDR3, the full variable domain is DSGVTQTPKHLITATGQRVTLRCSPRSGDLSVYWYQQSLDQGLQFLIQYYNGEERAKGNILERFSAQQFPDLHSELNLSSLELGDSALYFCASSVAEGGYGYTFGSGTRLTVV.

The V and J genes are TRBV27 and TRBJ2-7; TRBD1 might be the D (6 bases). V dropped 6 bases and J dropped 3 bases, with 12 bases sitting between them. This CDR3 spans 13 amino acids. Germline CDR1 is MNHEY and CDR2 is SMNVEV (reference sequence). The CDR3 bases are TGTGCCAGCAGCCCGGACAGATTCTACGAGCAGTACTTC. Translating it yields CASSPDRFYEQYF.

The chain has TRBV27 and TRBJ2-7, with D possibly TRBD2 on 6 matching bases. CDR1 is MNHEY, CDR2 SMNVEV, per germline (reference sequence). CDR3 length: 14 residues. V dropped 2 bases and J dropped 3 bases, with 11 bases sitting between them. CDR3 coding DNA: TGTGCCAGCAGTTTACGCGGGAAAATCTACGAGCAGTACTTC. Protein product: CASSLRGKIYEQYF.

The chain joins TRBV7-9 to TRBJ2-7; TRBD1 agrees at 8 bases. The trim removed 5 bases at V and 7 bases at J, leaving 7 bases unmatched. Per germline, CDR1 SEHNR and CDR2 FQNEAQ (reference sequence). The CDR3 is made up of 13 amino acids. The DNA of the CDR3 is TGTGCCAGCAGCGGGCGGACAGGGTGGGAGCAGTACTTC. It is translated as CASSGRTGWEQYF.

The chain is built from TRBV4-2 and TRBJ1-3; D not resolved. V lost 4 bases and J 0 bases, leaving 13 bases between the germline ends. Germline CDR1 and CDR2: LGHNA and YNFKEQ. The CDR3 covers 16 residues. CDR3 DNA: TGTGCCAGCAGCCCCGCCGAGTCGGCCTCTGGAAACACCATATATTTT. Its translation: CASSPAESASGNTIYF.

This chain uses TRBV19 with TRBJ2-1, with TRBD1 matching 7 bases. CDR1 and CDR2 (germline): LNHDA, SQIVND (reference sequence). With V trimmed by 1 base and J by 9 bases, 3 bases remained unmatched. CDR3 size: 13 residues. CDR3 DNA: TGTGCCAGTAGTATAGCACAGGGGTTTGAGCAGTTCTTC. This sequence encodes CASSIAQGFEQFF.

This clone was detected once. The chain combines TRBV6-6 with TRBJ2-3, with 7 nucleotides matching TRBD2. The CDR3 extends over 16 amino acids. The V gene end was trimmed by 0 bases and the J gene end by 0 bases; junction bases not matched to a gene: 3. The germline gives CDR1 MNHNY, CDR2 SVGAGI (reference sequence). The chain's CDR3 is CASSYSASGSTDTQYF. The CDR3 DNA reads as TGTGCCAGCAGTTACTCAGCTAGCGGTAGCACAGATACGCAGTATTTT.

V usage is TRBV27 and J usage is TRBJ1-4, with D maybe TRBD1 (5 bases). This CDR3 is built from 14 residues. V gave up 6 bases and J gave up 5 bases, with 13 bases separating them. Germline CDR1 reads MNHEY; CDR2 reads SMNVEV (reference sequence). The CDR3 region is CASSFGGINEKLFF. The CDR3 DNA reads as TGTGCCAGCAGCTTTGGGGGGATAAATGAAAAACTGTTTTTT. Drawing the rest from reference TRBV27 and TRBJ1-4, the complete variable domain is EAQVTQNPRYLITVTGKKLTVTCSQNMNHEYMSWYRQDPGLGLRQIYYSMNVEVTDKGDVPEGYKVSRKEKRNFPLILESPSPNQTSLYFCASSFGGINEKLFFGSGTQLSVL.

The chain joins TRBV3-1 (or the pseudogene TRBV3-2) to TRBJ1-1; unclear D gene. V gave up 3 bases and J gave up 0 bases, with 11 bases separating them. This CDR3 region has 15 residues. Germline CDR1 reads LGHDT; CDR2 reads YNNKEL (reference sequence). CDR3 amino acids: CASSHKTPMNTEAFF. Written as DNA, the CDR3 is TGTGCCAGCAGCCACAAGACACCTATGAACACTGAAGCTTTCTTT.

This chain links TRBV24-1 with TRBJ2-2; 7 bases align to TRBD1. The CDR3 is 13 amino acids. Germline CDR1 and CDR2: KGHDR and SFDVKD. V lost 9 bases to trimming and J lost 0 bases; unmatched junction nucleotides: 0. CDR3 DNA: TGTGCCACCGGGACAGCGAACACCGGGGAGCTGTTTTTT. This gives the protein CATGTANTGELFF.

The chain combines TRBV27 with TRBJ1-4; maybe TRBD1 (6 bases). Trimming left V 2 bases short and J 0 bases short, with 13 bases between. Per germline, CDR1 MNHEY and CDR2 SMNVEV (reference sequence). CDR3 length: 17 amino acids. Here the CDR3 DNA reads TGTGCCAGCAGTTTAACCAGGGGTGTTGCAACTAATGAAAAACTGTTTTTT. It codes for CASSLTRGVATNEKLFF.

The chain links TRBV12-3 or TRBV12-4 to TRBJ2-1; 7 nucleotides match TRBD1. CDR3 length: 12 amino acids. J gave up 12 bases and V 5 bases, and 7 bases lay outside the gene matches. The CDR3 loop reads CASSDRTGMQFF. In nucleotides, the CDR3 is TGTGCCAGCAGTGACAGGACAGGAATGCAGTTCTTC.

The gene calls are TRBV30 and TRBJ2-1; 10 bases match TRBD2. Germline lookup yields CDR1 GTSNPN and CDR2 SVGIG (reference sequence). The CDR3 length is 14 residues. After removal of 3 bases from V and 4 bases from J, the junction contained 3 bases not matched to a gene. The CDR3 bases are TGTGCCTGGAGGGCTAGCGGGAGTTACAATGAGCAGTTCTTC. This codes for CAWRASGSYNEQFF.

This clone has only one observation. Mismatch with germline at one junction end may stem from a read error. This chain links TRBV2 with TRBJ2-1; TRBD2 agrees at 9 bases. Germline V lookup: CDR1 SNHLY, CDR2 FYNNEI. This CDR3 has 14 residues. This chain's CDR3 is CGYSRREGRNEQFF. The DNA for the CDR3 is TGCGGATATAGTCGGCGGGAGGGCCGCAATGAGCAGTTCTTC. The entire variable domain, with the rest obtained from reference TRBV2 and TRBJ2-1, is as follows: EPEVTQTPSHQVTQMGQEVILRCVPISNHLYFYWYRQILGQKVEFLVSFYNNEISEKSEIFDDQFSVERPDGSNFTLKIRSTKLEDSAMYFCGYSRREGRNEQFFGPGTRLTVL.

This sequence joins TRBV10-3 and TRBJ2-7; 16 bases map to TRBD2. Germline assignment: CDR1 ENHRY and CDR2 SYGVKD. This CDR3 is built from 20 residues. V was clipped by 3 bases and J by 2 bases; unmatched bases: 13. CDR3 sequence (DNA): TGTGCCATCAGTGAACCTCAACCGGGGACTAGCGGGAGGGAACCCTACGAGCAGTACTTC. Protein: CAISEPQPGTSGREPYEQYF.

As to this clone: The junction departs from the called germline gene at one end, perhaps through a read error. The CDR3 loop is CASSRSGTSLQETQYF. CDR3 nucleotide sequence: TGTGCTAGCAGCCGATCCGGGACGTCGCTCCAAGAGACCCAGTACTTC. The chain employs TRBV7-7 and TRBJ2-5, with D perhaps matching TRBD1 or TRBD2 (5 bases each). The CDR3 sequence is 16 residues long. CDR1 SSHAT and CDR2 FNYEAQ come from the germline V gene (reference sequence).

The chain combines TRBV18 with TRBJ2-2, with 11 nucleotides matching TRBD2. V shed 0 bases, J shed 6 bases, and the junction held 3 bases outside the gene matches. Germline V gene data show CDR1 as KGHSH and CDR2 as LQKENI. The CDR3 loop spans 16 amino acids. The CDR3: CASSPPGLADSGELFF. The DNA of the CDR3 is TGTGCCAGCTCACCACCGGGACTAGCGGACTCCGGGGAGCTGTTTTTT.

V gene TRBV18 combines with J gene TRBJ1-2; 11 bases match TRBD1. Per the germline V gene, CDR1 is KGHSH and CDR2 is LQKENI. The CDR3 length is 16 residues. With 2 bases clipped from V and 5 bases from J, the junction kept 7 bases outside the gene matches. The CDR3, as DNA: TGTGCCAGCTCACCAGCGGGGACAGGGGGTGATTATGGCTACACCTTC. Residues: CASSPAGTGGDYGYTF.

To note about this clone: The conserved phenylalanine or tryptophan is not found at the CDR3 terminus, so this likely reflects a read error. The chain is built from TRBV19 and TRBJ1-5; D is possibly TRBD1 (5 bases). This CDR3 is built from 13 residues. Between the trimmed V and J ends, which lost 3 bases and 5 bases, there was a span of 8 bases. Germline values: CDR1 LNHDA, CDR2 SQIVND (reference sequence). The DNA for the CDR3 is TGTGCCAGTAGTATCCAGGGTTATCAGCCCCAGCATCTT. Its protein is CASSIQGYQPQHL.

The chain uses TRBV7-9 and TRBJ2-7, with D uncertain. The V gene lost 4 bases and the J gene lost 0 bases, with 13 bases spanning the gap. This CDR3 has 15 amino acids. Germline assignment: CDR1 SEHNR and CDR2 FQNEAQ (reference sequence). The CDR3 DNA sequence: TGTGCCAGCAGCTCCCTCTCAGAGGCCTCCTACGAGCAGTACTTC. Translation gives CASSSLSEASYEQYF.

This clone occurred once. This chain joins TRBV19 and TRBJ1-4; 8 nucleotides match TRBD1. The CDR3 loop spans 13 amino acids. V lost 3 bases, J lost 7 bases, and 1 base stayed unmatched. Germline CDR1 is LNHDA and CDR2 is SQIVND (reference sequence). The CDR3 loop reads CASSIDRGEKLFF. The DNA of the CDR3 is TGTGCCAGTAGTATTGACAGGGGTGAAAAACTGTTTTTT.

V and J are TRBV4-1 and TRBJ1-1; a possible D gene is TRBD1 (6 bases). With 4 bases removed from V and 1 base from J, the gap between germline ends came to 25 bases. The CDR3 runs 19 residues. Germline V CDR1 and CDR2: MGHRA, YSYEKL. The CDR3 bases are TGCGCCAGCAGCCCTACCAAGGGGTTGTGGGGGCTAGAGAACACTGAAGCTTTCTTT. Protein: CASSPTKGLWGLENTEAFF.

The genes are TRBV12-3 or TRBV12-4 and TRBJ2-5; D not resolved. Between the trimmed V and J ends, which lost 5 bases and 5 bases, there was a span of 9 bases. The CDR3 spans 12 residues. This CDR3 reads CASSRRWETQYF. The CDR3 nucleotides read TGTGCCAGCAGTCGACGGTGGGAGACCCAGTACTTC.